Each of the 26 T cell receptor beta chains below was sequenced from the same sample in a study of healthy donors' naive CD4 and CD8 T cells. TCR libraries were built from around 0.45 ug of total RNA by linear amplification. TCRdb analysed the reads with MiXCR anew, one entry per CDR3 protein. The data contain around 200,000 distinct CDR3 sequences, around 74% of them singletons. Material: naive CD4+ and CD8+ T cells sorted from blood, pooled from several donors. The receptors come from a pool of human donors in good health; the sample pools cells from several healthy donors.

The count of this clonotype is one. The CDR3 loop reads CSAPHGADTQYF. The CDR3 bases are TGCAGCGCCCCGCACGGGGCAGATACGCAGTATTTT. The chain couples TRBV29-1 to TRBJ2-3; tentatively, D is TRBD2 (5 bases). CDR3 length equals 12 residues. CDR1 and CDR2 (germline): SQVTM, ANQGSEA. Deletions cut 7 bases from V and 4 bases from J, with 12 bases between.

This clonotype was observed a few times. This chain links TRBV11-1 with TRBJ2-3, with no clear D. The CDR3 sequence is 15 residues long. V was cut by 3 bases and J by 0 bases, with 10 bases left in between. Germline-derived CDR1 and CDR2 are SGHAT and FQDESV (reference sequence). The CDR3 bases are TGTGCCAGCAGCTTCAGGTTCTCTAGCACAGATACGCAGTATTTT. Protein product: CASSFRFSSTDTQYF.

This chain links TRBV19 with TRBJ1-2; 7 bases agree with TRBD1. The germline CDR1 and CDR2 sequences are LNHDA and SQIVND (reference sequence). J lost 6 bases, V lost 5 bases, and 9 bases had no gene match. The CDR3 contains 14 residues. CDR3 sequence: CASSADNRGDGYTF. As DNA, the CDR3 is TGTGCCAGTAGTGCGGATAACAGGGGAGATGGCTACACCTTC.

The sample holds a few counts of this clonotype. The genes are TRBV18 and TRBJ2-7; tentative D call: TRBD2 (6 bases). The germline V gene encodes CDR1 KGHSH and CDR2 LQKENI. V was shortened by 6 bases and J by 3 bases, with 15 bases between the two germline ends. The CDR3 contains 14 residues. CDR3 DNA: TGTGCCAGCTCCCCTGCGGCGGGGCTCTACGAGCAGTACTTC. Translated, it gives CASSPAAGLYEQYF.

As DNA, the CDR3 is TGTGCCAGTAGTATGACATCAGGCGGCACAGATACGCAGTATTTT. Protein sequence: CASSMTSGGTDTQYF. The J gene is TRBJ2-3, the V gene TRBV19; no clear D. Per the germline V gene, CDR1 is LNHDA and CDR2 is SQIVND (reference sequence). CDR3 length: 15 amino acids. Trimming cost V 3 bases and J 1 base, with 11 bases left between them.

Here the CDR3 reads CASSLLLGGYTF. The CDR3 bases are TGTGCCAGCAGTTTATTGTTGGGAGGCTACACCTTC. The rearrangement joins TRBV28 to TRBJ1-2; D remains unclear. This CDR3 comprises 12 residues. V lost 1 base and J lost 8, with 8 bases in between. Germline CDR1 is MDHEN and CDR2 is SYDVKM.

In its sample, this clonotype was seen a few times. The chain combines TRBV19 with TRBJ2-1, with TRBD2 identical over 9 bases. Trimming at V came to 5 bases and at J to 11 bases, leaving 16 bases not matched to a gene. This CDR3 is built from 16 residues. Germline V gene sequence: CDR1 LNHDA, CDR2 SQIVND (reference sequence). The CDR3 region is CASSSQRRTSEKKQFF. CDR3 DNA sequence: TGTGCCAGTAGTTCCCAACGCAGGACTAGCGAGAAAAAGCAGTTCTTC.

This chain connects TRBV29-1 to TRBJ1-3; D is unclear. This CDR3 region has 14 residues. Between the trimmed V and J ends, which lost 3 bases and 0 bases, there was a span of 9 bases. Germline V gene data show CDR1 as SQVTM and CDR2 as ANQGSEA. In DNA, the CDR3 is TGCAGCGTTGAGTTACAGCTCTCTGGAAACACCATATATTTT. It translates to CSVELQLSGNTIYF.

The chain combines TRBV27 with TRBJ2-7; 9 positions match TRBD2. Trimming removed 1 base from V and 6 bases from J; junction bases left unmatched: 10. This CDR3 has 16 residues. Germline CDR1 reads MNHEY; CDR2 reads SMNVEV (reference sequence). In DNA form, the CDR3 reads TGTGCCAGCAGTTTATTGAGGATAGCGGGAGTTCGCGAGCAGTACTTC. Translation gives CASSLLRIAGVREQYF.

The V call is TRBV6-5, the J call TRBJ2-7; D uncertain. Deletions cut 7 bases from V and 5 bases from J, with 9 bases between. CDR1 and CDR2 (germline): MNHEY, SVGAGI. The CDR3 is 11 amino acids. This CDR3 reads CASTERDEQYF. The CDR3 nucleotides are TGTGCCAGCACCGAAAGGGACGAGCAGTACTTC.

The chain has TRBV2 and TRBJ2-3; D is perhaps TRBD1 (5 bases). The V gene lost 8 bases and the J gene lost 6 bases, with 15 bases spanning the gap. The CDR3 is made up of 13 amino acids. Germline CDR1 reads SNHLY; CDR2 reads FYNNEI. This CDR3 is CASYDSDGDTQYF. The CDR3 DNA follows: TGTGCCAGCTACGACAGTGACGGGGATACGCAGTATTTT. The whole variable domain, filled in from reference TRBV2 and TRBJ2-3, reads EPEVTQTPSHQVTQMGQEVILRCVPISNHLYFYWYRQILGQKVEFLVSFYNNEISEKSEIFDDQFSVERPDGSNFTLKIRSTKLEDSAMYFCASYDSDGDTQYFGPGTRLTVL.

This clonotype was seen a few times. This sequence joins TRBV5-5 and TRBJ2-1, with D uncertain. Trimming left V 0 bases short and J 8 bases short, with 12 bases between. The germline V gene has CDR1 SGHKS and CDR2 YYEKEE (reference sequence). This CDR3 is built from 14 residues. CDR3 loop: CASSLGSAFDEQFF. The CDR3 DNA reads TGTGCCAGCAGCTTGGGCTCAGCCTTCGATGAGCAGTTCTTC.

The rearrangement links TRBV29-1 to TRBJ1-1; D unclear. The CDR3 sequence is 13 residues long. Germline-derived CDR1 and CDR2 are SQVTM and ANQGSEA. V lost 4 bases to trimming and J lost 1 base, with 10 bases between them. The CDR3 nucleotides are TGCAGCGTTGTTAGGCAGACGAACACTGAAGCTTTCTTT. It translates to CSVVRQTNTEAFF.

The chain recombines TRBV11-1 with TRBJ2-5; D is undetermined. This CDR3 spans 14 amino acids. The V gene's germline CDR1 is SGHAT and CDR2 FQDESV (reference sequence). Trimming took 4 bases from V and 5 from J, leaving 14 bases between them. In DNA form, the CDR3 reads TGTGCCAGCAGCTACGATCAGAATTCGGAGACCCAGTACTTC. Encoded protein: CASSYDQNSETQYF.

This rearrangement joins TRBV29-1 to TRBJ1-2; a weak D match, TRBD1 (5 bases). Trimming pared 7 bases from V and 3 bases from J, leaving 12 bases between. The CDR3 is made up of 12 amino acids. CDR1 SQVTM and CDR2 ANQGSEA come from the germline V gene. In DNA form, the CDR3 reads TGCAGCGGAGGGCAGGGAGACTATGGCTACACCTTC. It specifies CSGGQGDYGYTF.

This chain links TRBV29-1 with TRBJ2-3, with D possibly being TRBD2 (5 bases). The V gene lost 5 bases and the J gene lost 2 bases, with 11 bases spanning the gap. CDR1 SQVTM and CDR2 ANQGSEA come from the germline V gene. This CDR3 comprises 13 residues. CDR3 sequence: CSVSGSLTDTQYF. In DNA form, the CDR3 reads TGCAGCGTTTCGGGAAGTCTCACAGATACGCAGTATTTT.

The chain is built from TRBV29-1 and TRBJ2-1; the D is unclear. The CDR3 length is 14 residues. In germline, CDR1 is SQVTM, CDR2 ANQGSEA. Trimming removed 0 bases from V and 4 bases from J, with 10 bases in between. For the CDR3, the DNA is TGCAGCGTTGAAGATAGAGCGAATTACAATGAGCAGTTCTTC. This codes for CSVEDRANYNEQFF.

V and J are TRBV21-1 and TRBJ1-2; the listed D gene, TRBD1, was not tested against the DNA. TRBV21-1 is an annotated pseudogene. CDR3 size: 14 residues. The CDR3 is CANGQGSFNYGYTF. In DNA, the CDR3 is TGTGCCAACGGACAGGGGTCGTTTAACTATGGCTACACCTTC.

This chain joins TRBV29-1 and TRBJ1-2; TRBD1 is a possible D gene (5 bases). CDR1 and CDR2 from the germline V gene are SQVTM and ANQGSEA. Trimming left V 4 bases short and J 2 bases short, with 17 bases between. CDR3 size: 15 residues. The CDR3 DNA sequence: TGCAGCGTTGTGACTGTGGCAGGGATAAACTATGGCTACACCTTC. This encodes CSVVTVAGINYGYTF.

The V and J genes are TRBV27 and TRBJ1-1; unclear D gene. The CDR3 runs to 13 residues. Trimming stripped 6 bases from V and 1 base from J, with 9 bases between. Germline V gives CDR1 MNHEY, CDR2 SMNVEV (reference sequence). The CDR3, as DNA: TGTGCCAGCAGACGGGCAGAGAACACTGAAGCTTTCTTT. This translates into CASRRAENTEAFF.

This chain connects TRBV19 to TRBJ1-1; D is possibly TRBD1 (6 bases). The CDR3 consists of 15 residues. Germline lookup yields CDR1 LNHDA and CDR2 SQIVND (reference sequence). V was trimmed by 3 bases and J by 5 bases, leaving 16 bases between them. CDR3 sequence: CASSMVNWGLTEAFF. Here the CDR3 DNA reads TGTGCCAGTAGTATGGTTAACTGGGGGCTTACTGAAGCTTTCTTT.

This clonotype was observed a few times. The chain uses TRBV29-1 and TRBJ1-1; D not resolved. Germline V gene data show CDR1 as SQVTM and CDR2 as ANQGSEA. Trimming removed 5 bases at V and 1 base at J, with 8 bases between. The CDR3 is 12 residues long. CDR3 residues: CSVRTENTEAFF. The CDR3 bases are TGCAGCGTTCGGACCGAGAACACTGAAGCTTTCTTT.

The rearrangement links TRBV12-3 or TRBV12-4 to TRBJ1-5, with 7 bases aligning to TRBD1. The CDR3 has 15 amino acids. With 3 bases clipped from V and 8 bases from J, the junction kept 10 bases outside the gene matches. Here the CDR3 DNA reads TGTGCCAGCAGTTTTGTGGGGACAGAGGCAAAGCCCCAGCATTTT. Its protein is CASSFVGTEAKPQHF.

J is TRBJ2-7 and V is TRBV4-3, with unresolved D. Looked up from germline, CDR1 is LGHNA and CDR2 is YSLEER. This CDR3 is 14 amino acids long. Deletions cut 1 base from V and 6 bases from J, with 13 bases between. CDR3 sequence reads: CASSQGAASGEQYF. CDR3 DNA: TGCGCCAGCAGCCAAGGGGCGGCTTCTGGCGAGCAGTACTTC.

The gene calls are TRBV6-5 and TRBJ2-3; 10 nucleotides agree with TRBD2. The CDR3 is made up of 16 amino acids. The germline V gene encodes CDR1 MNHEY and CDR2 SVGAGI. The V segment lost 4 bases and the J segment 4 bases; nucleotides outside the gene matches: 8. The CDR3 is CASSSPSGSGADTQYF. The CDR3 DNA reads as TGTGCCAGCAGTTCCCCTAGCGGGAGTGGTGCAGATACGCAGTATTTT.

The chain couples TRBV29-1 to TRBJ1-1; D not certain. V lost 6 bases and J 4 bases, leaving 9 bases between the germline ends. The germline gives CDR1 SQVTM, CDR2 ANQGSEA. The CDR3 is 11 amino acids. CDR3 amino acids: CSVADGTEAFF. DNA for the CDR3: TGCAGCGTGGCGGACGGCACTGAAGCTTTCTTT.